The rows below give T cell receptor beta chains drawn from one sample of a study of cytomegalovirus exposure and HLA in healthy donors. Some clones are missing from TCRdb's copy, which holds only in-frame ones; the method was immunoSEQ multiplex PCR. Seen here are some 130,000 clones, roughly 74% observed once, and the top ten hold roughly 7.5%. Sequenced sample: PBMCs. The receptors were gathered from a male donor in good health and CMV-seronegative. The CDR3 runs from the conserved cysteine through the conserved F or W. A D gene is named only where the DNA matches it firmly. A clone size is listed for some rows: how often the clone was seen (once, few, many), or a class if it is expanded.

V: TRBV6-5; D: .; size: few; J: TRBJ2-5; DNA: TGTGCCAGCAGTCCTCCGGGAAAGAAACAAGAGACCCAGTACTTC; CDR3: CASSPPGKKQETQYF
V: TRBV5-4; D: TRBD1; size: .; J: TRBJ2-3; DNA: TGTGCCAGCAGCCCTCCGACAGGGCTACCCACAGATACGCAGTATTTT; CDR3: CASSPPTGLPTDTQYF
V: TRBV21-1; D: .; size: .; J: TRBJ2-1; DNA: TGTGCCAGCAGCAAACTAGCGGGAAACTCCTACAATGAGCAGTTCTTC; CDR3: CASSKLAGNSYNEQFF
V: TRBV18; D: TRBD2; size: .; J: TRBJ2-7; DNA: TGTGCCAGCTCACGAGATAGCGGGAGGGCCGGCGAGCAGTACTTC; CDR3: CASSRDSGRAGEQYF
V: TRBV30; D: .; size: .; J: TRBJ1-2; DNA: TGTGCCTGGAGCGACAGCGAAGCGATGGGCTACACCTTC; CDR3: CAWSDSEAMGYTF
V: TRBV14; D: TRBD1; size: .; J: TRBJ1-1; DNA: TGTGCCAGCAGCCAAGAGACAGGGGGTGGGGTCACTGAAGCTTTCTTT; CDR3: CASSQETGGGVTEAFF
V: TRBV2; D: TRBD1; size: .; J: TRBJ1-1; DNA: TGTGCCAGCAGTGATAGGACAGGGAACACTGAAGCTTTCTTT; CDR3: CASSDRTGNTEAFF
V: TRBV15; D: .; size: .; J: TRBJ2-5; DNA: TGTGCCACCAGCAGAGCTCCAGGGGTGGGAGAGACCCAGTACTTC; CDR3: CATSRAPGVGETQYF
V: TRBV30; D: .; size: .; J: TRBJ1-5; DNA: TGTGCCTGGAGTGTACAGAAAAATCAGCCCCGGCATTTT; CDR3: CAWSVQKNQPRHF
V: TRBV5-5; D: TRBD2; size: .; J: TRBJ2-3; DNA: TGTGCCAGCAGCTTGGTTTTATCGGGAGGAACAGATACGCAGTATTTT; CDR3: CASSLVLSGGTDTQYF
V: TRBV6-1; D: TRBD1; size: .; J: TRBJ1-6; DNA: TGTGCCAGCAGTGGACGACAGGGAAATTCACCCCTCCACTTT; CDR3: CASSGRQGNSPLHF
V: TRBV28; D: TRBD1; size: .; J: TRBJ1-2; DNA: TGTGCCAGCACCATAGGATGGGGACAGGGGGCGCGGGACTATGGCTACACCTTC; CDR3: CASTIGWGQGARDYGYTF
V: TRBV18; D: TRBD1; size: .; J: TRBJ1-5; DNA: TGTGCCAGCTCAACAGGGGAATATAGCAATCAGCCCCAGCATTTT; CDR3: CASSTGEYSNQPQHF
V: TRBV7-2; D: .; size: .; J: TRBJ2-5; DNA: TGTGCCGAAGGTGGGGCTATACAAGAGACCCAGTACTTC; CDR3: CAEGGAIQETQYF
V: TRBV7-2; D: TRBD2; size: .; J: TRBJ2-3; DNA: TGTGCCAGCAGCTTAAGACTAGCGGGGGGAAGCACAGATACGCAGTATTTT; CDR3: CASSLRLAGGSTDTQYF
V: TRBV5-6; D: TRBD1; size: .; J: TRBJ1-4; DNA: TGTGCCAGCAGCTTGGGGGACAGGGGGCGAGAGAAACTGTTTTTT; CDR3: CASSLGDRGREKLFF
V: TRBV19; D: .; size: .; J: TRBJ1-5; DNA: TGTGCCAGTATTGACGGAGCTAATAGCAATCAGCCCCAGCATTTT; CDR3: CASIDGANSNQPQHF
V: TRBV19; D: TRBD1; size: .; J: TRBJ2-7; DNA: TGTGCCAGTAGTATTGGACAGGCCAGCGAGCAGTACTTC; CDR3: CASSIGQASEQYF
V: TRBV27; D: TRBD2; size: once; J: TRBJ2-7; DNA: TGTGCCAGCAGTTTATGGGGGGGAGGCTACGAGCAGTACTTC; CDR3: CASSLWGGGYEQYF
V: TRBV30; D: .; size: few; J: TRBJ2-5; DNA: TGTGCCTGGATGAGCGGCCAAGAGACCCAGTACTTC; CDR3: CAWMSGQETQYF
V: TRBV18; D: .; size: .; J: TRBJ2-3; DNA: TGTGCCAGCTCACCGACACCTACTAGTCCCACAGATACGCAGTATTTT; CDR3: CASSPTPTSPTDTQYF
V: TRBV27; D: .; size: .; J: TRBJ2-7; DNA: TGTGCCAGCACCCTACGTAGGACAGAGAGAACCTACGAGCAGTACTTC; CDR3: CASTLRRTERTYEQYF
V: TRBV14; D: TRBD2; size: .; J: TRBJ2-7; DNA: TGTGCCAGCAGCCATCGGGGGGATGGTGTCGAGCAGTACTTC; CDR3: CASSHRGDGVEQYF
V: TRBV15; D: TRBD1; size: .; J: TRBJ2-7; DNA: TGTGCCACCAGCAGGGTTGGGACAGAAGGGTTGCGTTCCTACGAGCAGTACTTC; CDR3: CATSRVGTEGLRSYEQYF
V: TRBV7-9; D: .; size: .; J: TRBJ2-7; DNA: TGTGCCAGCAGCCCCGGCTACGAGCAGTACTTC; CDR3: CASSPGYEQYF
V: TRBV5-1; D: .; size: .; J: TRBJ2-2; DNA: TGCGCCAGCAGCCTCCGGACTCTTTCGAACACCGGGGAGCTGTTTTTT; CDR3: CASSLRTLSNTGELFF
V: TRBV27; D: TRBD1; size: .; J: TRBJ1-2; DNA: TGTGCCAGCAGAAAGACAGGGGGCAAGGATGGCTACACCTTC; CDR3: CASRKTGGKDGYTF
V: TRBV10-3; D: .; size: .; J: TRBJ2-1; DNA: TGTGCCATCAGCAGAGGCTACAATGAGCAGTTCTTC; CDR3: CAISRGYNEQFF
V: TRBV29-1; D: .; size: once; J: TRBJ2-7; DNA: TGCAGCGTTGAAGCTAGCGACTACGAGCAGTACTTC; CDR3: CSVEASDYEQYF
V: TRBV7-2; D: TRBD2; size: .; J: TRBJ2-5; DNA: TGTGCCAGCAGTTTAGGGCTAGCGGGGGGGAAGGCCCAGTACTTC; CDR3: CASSLGLAGGKAQYF
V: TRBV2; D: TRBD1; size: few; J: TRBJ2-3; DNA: TGTGCCAGCAGTCCTGGACAGGGGAGTAGGACAGATACGCAGTATTTT; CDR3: CASSPGQGSRTDTQYF
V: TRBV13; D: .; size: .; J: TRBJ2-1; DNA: TGTGCCAGCAGCTTAGATACTAGCAGGCATGAGCAGTTCTTC; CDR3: CASSLDTSRHEQFF
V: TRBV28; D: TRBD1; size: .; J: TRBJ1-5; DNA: TGTGCCAGCAGTTTTCTAAAGGGGGCGCAGGGTCAGCCCCAGCATTTT; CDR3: CASSFLKGAQGQPQHF
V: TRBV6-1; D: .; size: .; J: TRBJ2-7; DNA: TGTGCCAGCAAAGCCTCCGTCTACGAGCAGTACTTC; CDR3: CASKASVYEQYF
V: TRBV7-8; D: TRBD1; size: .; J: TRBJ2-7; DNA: TGTGCCAGCAGCTTAGAACCGGGACAGGGCTACGAGCAGTACTTC; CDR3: CASSLEPGQGYEQYF
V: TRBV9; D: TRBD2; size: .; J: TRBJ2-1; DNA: TGTGCCAGCAGCGCGGGACTAGCGGGAGGGTATGAGCAGTTCTTC; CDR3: CASSAGLAGGYEQFF
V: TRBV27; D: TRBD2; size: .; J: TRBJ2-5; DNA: TGTGCCAGCAGCTTACTAGCGTGGGGGACCCAGTACTTC; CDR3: CASSLLAWGTQYF
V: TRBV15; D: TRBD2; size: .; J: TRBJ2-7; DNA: TGTGCCACCAGCAGAGATCGCGGGGGACCAGCGTACGAGCAGTACTTC; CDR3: CATSRDRGGPAYEQYF
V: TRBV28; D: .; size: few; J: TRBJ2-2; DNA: TGTGCCAGCAGCCCAGGGTTGGCCGGGGAGCTGTTTTTT; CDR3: CASSPGLAGELFF